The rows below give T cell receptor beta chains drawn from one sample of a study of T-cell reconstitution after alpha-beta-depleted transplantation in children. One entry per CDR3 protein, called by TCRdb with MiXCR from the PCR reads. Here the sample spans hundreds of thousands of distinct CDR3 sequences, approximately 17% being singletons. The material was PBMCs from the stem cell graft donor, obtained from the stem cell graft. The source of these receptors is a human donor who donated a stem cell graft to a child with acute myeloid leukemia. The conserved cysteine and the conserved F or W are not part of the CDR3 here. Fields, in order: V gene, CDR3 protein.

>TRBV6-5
ASSYAQPQVRDYGYT
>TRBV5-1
ASSPIRTPYGYT
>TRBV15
ATSRDLGKRKTGELF
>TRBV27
ASSPGTSKLF
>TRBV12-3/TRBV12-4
ASSSRRQTATEAF
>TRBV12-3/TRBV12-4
ASSFLVFYEQF
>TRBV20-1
SARRGTVWSGNTIY
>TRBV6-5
ASSYPGNNQPQH
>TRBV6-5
ASSYYRGPGDGYT
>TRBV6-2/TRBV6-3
ASTGTGRINQPQH
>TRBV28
ASSLGGEVQPQH
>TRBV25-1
ASRRTGGRTEAF
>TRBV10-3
AISESRIAGVADTQY
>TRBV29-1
SVLKGRHTEAF
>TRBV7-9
ASHTGGSNQPQH
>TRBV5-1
ASSYSGGAPNEQF
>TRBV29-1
SVVSTEAF
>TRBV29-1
SVERGRGDEQY
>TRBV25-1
ASSDSPSGFQETQY
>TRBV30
AWGSGTNYGYT
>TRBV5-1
ASSLGPDREGYGYT
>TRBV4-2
ASSQPDSTGELF
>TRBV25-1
ASSEYPGSTIY
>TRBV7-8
ASSSYEGNNEQF
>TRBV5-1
ASSWAGTVYNEQF
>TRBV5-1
ASSNAGGTNEKLF
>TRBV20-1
SARSGTGEWERPYEQY
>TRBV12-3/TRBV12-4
ASSLARLERFLNNEQF
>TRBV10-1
ASRRSKVETQY
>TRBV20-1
SARDPREGRTDTQY
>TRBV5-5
ASSLGLAGINDEQF
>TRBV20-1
SANHGALSGPDTQY
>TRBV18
ASSRTDNYGYT
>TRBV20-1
SLTNRGNTEAF
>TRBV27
ASSLAGGIGEQY
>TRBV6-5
ASSSQSSYNEQF
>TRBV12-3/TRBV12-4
ASSLTLGQTYEQY
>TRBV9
ASSVVAGGDTQY
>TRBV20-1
SAEGGAKEKLF
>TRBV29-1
SVEDLAGAKQF
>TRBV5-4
ASSPWRGNYGYT
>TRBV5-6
ASSSDRVRVDTQY
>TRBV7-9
ASSFSSGHIYNEQF
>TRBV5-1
ASSFTSGANVLT
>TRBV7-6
ASSQARGAGNTIY
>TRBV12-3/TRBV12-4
ASRPQNNEQF
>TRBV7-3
ASSATGTGTYEQY
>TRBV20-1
SAGGQRGTPSDTQY
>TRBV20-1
CARDLSGVGTGELF
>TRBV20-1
SAKRNGRYTDTQY
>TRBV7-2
ASSLPLDAGELF
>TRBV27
ASSLVDPGGRGDTQY